The clone carrying this T cell receptor (beta chain) was picked up a small number of times. Based on a CD8+CD4-CCR7+CD45RA+ profile, naive CD8 T cells were sorted. The CDR3 consists of 17 residues. CDR1 is MNHEY, CDR2 SVGAGI, per germline. With 0 bases removed from V and 1 base from J, the gap between germline ends came to 12 bases. This sample stems from a study of molecular identifiers for immune sequencing clone quantification. TCRdb called the PCR reads again in MiXCR, with one record for every CDR3 protein. The sample yields about 60,000 distinct CDR3 sequences, roughly a fifth seen once. The receptor comes from a human donor in good health. Some libraries in this study had Jurkat cell RNA spiked in. The chain links TRBV6-5 to TRBJ2-2, with a tentative D call TRBD2 (5 bases). The sample was naive CD8+ T cells from blood, with Jurkat cell RNA spiked in. Subset meaning: FACS-sorted CD8+CD4-CCR7+CD45RA+ naive T cells. Here the CDR3 DNA reads TGTGCCAGCAGTTACTCGGAAGCAGCGGTGAACACCGGGGAGCTGTTTTTT. It translates to CASSYSEAAVNTGELFF.